The T cell receptor beta chain described here comes from a study of cytomegalovirus exposure and HLA in healthy donors. Study-wide results and limits: A later analysis found common viral pathogens apparently linked to several of the most significant clusters.

Worth noting for this clone: Its antigen is as yet unknown.

Trimming removed 2 bases at V and 5 bases at J, with 12 bases between. Germline-derived CDR1 and CDR2 are LNHNV and YYDKDF (reference sequence). The CDR3 sequence is 14 residues long. The PCR made use of 60 Vbeta and 13 Jbeta primers. Clones were sequenced by immunoSEQ multiplex PCR, and TCRdb holds only the in-frame ones, with some missing. The top ten hold 9.2% of the sample, which has tens of thousands of clones, about nine tenths seen once. The chain joins TRBV15 to TRBJ2-5; the D gene is possibly TRBD1 (6 bases). The specimen was PBMCs. The sequence was collected from a man aged 25-45 years in good health and CMV-seropositive. The CDR3 loop is CATSRSRGGETQYF. The CDR3 nucleotides read TGTGCCACCAGCAGAAGCAGGGGCGGGGAGACCCAGTACTTC. Using reference TRBV15 and TRBJ2-5 for the parts outside the CDR3, the full variable domain is DAMVIQNPRYQVTQFGKPVTLSCSQTLNHNVMYWYQQKSSQAPKLLFHYYDKDFNNEADTPDNFQSRRPNTSFCFLDIRSPGLGDTAMYLCATSRSRGGETQYFGPGTRLLVL.